Below, 13 T cell receptor beta chains from the same sample are listed, as sequenced in a study of shared clonotypes between healthy human individuals. Assay: immunoSEQ multiplex PCR; the TCRdb copy retains only in-frame clones and omits some. The sample shows fewer than 400,000 clones, about 74% of them seen only once. Material for sequencing was memory CD4+ T cells sorted from blood. This sample's subset: CD45RA-negative fraction. Receptor source: a young man in good health.

This clone was observed a handful of times. This chain connects TRBV6-1 to TRBJ2-1; 7 bases line up with TRBD1. V shed 4 bases, J shed 3 bases, and the junction held 9 bases outside the gene matches. This CDR3 spans 16 amino acids. Germline lookup yields CDR1 MNHNS and CDR2 SASEGT. CDR3 amino acids: CASSGSTGPRYNEQFF. Written as DNA, the CDR3 is TGTGCCAGCAGTGGGTCGACAGGGCCCCGCTACAATGAGCAGTTCTTC.

The chain links TRBV7-9 to TRBJ1-1; weak D call: TRBD1 (6 bases). The germline V and J ends were trimmed by 1 base and 10 bases, with 13 bases remaining between them. The CDR3 is made up of 13 amino acids. Per germline, CDR1 SEHNR and CDR2 FQNEAQ (reference sequence). The CDR3 DNA reads as TGTGCCAGCAGCTTAGAAACAGGGCACGGAGCTTTCTTT. This sequence encodes CASSLETGHGAFF.

A note on this clone: A read error is likely here: a far larger clone is one base away. Additional DNA sequences in this sample encode the identical CDR3. The rearrangement links TRBV7-9 to TRBJ2-7, with D tentatively TRBD2 (5 bases). The V gene lost 0 bases and the J gene lost 7 bases, with 13 bases spanning the gap. Germline values: CDR1 SEHNR, CDR2 FQNEAQ (reference sequence). The CDR3 runs 14 residues. CDR3 DNA: TGTGCCAGCAGCTTAGCGAGCGGAAACTATGAGCAGTACTTC. As protein: CASSLASGNYEQYF.

The chain links TRBV14 to TRBJ2-4, with 8 bases identical to TRBD1. This CDR3 contains 18 residues. Per the germline V gene, CDR1 is SGHDN and CDR2 is FVKESK. The junction had 11 bases not matched to a gene; V was cut back by 4 bases and J by 0 bases. In nucleotides, the CDR3 is TGTGCCAGCAGCCCCGGACAGGGCGAGCTGGTAGCCAAAAACATTCAGTACTTC. Translation: CASSPGQGELVAKNIQYF. The full variable domain, rest sourced from reference TRBV14 and TRBJ2-4, is EAGVTQFPSHSVIEKGQTVTLRCDPISGHDNLYWYRRVMGKEIKFLLHFVKESKQDESGMPNNRFLAERTGGTYSTLKVQPAELEDSGVYFCASSPGQGELVAKNIQYFGAGTRLSVL.

CDR3 coding DNA: TGTGCCAGCAGCTTTTCAAGGGATTTAAACACAGATACGCAGTATTTT. It yields the protein CASSFSRDLNTDTQYF. The chain uses TRBV5-6 and TRBJ2-3; D call uncertain. CDR3 length: 16 residues. The germline V and J ends were trimmed by 2 bases and 2 bases, with 15 bases remaining between them. Germline-derived CDR1 and CDR2 are SGHDT and YYEEEE.

The gene calls are TRBV14 and TRBJ2-1; D perhaps matches TRBD1 (5 bases). The CDR3 totals 15 residues. The V end was cut by 0 bases, the J end by 8 bases, with 14 bases between. The germline gives CDR1 SGHDN, CDR2 FVKESK. The CDR3: CASSQESRAEYEQFF. The CDR3 nucleotides read TGTGCCAGCAGCCAAGAATCCAGGGCCGAATATGAGCAGTTCTTC.

This clone was recorded only once. The chain uses TRBV4-3 and TRBJ1-1; D is unresolved. The germline V gene encodes CDR1 LGHNA and CDR2 YSLEER. The length of the CDR3 is 15 residues. Trimming stripped 3 bases from V and 5 bases from J, with 16 bases between. This CDR3 reads CASSQEEAGWTEAFF. The CDR3 nucleotides are TGCGCCAGCAGCCAGGAAGAGGCGGGGTGGACTGAAGCTTTCTTT.

The V and J genes are TRBV5-1 and TRBJ2-5; D assignment may be TRBD1 or TRBD2 (5 bases each). CDR3 length: 16 residues. V lost 6 bases and J 5 bases, leaving 23 bases between the germline ends. Germline loops: CDR1 SGHRS, CDR2 YFSETQ. The CDR3 DNA reads TGCGCCAGCAATCTCCGGGAAGCAGCCCCAGGGGAGACCCAGTACTTC. Translation gives CASNLREAAPGETQYF.

The CDR3 coding sequence is TGTGCCAGCAGCTTAGTTCAGGGGGGCGAGCAGTACTTC. It is translated as CASSLVQGGEQYF. The chain links TRBV11-3 to TRBJ2-7, with a possible D match to TRBD1 (7 bases). This CDR3 has 13 amino acids. CDR1 is SGHNT and CDR2 is YENEEA in the germline V gene. Between the trimmed V and J ends, which lost 1 base and 6 bases, there was a span of 10 bases.

The chain carries TRBV5-1 and TRBJ2-3; D not certain. CDR3 size: 17 residues. V was clipped by 4 bases and J by 1 base, with 19 bases between them. The germline V gene has CDR1 SGHRS and CDR2 YFSETQ. The CDR3 region has the DNA TGCGCCAGCAGCCCACAAGCTCGTAGCCCAGGCACAGATACGCAGTATTTT. This translates into CASSPQARSPGTDTQYF.

This clone was seen at least ten times. In nucleotides, the CDR3 is TGTGCCAGCAGCTTTGGCGGAGCCTCCTACGAGCAGTACTTC. This encodes CASSFGGASYEQYF. The chain uses TRBV7-9 and TRBJ2-7; D gene unclear. CDR3 length: 14 amino acids. CDR1 and CDR2 (germline): SEHNR, FQNEAQ (reference sequence). The V end lost 3 bases, the J end lost 0 bases, and 9 bases lay between the germline ends.

The J gene is TRBJ2-7, the V gene TRBV18; maybe TRBD2 (6 bases). This CDR3 is built from 16 residues. V was cut by 0 bases and J by 4 bases, with 16 bases left in between. Germline-derived CDR1 and CDR2 are KGHSH and LQKENI. The CDR3 bases are TGTGCCAGCTCACCACCGACTAGATCTTCACCATACGAGCAGTACTTC. This encodes CASSPPTRSSPYEQYF.

The chain is built from TRBV27 and TRBJ2-2, with TRBD1 matching 7 bases. The V and J ends lost 1 base and 1 base, in that order; junction bases with no gene match: 3. Per germline, CDR1 MNHEY and CDR2 SMNVEV (reference sequence). The CDR3 runs 16 residues. Here the CDR3 reads CASSLFGTVNTGELFF. The CDR3, as DNA: TGTGCCAGCAGTTTATTTGGGACAGTGAACACCGGGGAGCTGTTTTTT.